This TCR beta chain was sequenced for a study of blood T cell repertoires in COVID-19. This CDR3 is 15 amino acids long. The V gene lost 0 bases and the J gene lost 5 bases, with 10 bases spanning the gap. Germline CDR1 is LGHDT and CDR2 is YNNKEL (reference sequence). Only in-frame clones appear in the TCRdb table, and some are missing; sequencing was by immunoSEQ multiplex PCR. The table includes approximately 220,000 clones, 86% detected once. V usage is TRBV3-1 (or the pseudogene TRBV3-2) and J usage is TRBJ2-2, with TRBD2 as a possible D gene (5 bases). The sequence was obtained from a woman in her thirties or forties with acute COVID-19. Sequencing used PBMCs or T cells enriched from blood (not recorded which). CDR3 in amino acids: CASSQEGARTGELFF. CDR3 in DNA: TGTGCCAGCAGCCAAGAGGGAGCTCGAACCGGGGAGCTGTTTTTT.